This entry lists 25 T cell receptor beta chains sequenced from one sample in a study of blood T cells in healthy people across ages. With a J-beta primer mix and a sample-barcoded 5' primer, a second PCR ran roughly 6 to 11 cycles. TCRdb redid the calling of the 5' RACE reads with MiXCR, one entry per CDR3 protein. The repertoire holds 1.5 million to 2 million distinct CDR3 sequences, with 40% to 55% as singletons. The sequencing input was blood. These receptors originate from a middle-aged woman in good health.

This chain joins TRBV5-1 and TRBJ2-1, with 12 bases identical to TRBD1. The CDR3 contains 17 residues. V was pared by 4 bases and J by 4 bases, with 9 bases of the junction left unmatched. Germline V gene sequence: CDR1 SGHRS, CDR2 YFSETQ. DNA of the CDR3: TGCGCCAGCAGCCTCGGGGACAGGGGGCTTGGATACAATGAGCAGTTCTTC. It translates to CASSLGDRGLGYNEQFF.

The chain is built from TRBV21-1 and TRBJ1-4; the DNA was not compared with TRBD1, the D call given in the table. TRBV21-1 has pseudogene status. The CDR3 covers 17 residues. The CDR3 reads CASSKEEGQGDFEKLFF. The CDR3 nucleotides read TGTGCCAGCAGCAAAGAAGAGGGACAGGGGGATTTTGAAAAACTGTTTTTT.

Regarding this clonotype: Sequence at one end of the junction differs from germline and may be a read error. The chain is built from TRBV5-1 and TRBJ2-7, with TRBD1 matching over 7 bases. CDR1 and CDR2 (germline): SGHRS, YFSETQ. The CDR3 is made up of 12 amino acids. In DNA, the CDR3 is TGCGCCAGCGGCTTGCAGGGGGACGAGCAGTACTTC. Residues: CASGLQGDEQYF. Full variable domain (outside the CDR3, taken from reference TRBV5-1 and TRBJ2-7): KAGVTQTPRYLIKTRGQQVTLSCSPISGHRSVSWYQQTPGQGLQFLFEYFSETQRNKGNFPGRFSGRQFSNSRSEMNVSTLELGDSALYLCASGLQGDEQYFGPGTRLTVT.

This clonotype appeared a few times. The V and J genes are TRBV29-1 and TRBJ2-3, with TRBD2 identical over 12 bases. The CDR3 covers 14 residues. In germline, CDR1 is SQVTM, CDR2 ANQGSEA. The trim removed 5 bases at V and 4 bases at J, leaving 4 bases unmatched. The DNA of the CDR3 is TGCAGCGTTCTGACTAGCGGGGGAGCAGATACGCAGTATTTT. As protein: CSVLTSGGADTQYF.

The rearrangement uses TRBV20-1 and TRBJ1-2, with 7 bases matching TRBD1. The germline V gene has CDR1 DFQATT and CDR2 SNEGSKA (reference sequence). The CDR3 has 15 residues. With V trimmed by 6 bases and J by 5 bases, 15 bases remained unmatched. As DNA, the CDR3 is TGCAGTGCGCCCGGGACAGCCCCACAGGGGTATGGCTACACCTTC. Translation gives CSAPGTAPQGYGYTF.

The CDR3 loop reads CASSAQGAKSQPQHF. CDR3 DNA: TGTGCCAGCAGCGCCCAAGGGGCTAAGAGTCAGCCCCAGCATTTT. This chain uses TRBV7-2 with TRBJ1-5; tentatively, D is TRBD1 (5 bases). V lost 5 bases, J lost 6 bases, and 17 bases lay in between. The germline V gene encodes CDR1 SGHTA and CDR2 FQGNSA. This CDR3 region has 15 residues.

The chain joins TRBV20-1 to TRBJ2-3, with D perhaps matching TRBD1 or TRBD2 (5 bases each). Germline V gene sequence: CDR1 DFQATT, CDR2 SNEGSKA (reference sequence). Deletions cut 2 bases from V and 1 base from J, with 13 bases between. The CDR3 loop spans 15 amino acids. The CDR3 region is CSARRVGPGTDTQYF. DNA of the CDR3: TGCAGTGCTAGAAGAGTGGGACCAGGCACAGATACGCAGTATTTT.

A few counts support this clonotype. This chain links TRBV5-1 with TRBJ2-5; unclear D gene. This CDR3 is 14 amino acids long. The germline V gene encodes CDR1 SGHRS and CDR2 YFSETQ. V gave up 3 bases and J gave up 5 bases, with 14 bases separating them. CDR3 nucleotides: TGCGCCAGCAGCTCCACGCCGACTCGGGAGACCCAGTACTTC. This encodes CASSSTPTRETQYF.

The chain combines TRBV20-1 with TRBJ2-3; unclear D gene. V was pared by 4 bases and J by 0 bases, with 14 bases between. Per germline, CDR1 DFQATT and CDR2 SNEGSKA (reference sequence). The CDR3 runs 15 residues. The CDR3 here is CSATNQKSSTDTQYF. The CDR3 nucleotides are TGCAGTGCTACCAATCAGAAATCTAGCACAGATACGCAGTATTTT.

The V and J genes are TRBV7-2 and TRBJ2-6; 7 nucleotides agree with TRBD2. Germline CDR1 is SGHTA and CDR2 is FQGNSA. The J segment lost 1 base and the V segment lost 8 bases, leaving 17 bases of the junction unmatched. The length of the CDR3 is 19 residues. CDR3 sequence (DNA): TGTGCCAGCCGAAAAGGGCCCCGGGACTACCGATCTGGGGCCAACGTCCTGACTTTC. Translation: CASRKGPRDYRSGANVLTF.

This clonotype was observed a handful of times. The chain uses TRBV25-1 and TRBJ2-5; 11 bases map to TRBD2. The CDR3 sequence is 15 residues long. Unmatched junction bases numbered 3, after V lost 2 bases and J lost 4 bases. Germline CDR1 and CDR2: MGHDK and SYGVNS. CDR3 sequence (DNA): TGTGCCAGCAGTGAAGGTAGCGGGGGGGCAGAGACCCAGTACTTC. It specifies CASSEGSGGAETQYF. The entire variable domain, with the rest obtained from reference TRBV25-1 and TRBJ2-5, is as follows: EADIYQTPRYLVIGTGKKITLECSQTMGHDKMYWYQQDPGMELHLIHYSYGVNSTEKGDLSSESTVSRIRTEHFPLTLESARPSHTSQYLCASSEGSGGAETQYFGPGTRLLVL.

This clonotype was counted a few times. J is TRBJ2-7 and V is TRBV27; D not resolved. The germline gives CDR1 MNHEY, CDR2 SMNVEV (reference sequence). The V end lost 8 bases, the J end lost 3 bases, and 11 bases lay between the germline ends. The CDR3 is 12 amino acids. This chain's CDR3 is CASVGRNYEQYF. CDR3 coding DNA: TGTGCCAGCGTCGGCAGAAACTACGAGCAGTACTTC.

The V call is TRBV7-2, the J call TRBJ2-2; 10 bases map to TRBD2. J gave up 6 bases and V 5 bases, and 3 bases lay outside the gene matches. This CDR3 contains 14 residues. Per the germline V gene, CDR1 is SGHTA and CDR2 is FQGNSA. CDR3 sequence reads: CASSRSGGAGELFF. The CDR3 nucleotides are TGTGCCAGCAGCCGGAGCGGGGGGGCCGGGGAGCTGTTTTTT.

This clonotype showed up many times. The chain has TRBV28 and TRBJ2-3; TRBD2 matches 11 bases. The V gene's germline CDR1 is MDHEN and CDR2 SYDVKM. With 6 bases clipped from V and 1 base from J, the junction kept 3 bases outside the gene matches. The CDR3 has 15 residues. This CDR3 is CASSLSGGGTDTQYF. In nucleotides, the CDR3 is TGTGCCAGCAGCCTTAGCGGGGGGGGCACAGATACGCAGTATTTT.

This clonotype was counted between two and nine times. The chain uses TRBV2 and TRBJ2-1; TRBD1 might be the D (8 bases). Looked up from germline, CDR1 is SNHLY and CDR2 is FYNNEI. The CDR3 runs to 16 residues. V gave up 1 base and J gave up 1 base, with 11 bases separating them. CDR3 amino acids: CASSEDRGGSYNEQFF. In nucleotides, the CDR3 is TGTGCCAGCAGTGAAGACAGGGGGGGTTCCTACAATGAGCAGTTCTTC.

The CDR3 region has the DNA TGTGCCAGCACTCCCATAGGGGGCGGGGGCAATCAGCCCCAGCATTTT. Its protein is CASTPIGGGGNQPQHF. This chain joins TRBV28 and TRBJ1-5; 7 positions agree with TRBD1. CDR1 is MDHEN and CDR2 is SYDVKM in the germline V gene. This CDR3 is built from 16 residues. The V gene end was trimmed by 7 bases and the J gene end by 2 bases; junction bases not matched to a gene: 11.

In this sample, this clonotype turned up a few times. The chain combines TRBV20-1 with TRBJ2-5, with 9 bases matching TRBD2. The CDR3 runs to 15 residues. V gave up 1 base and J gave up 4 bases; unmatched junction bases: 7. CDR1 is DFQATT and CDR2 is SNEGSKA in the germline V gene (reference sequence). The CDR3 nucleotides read TGCAGTGCTAGAGGGCGGGGGACTAGCAGAGAGACCCAGTACTTC. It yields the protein CSARGRGTSRETQYF.

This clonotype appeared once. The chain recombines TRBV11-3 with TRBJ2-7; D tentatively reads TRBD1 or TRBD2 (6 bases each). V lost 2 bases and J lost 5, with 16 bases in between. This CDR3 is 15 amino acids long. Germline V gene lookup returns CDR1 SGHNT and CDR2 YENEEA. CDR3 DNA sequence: TGTGCCAGCAGCTTAAGGACGGGGGCGAAGGACGAGCAGTACTTC. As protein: CASSLRTGAKDEQYF. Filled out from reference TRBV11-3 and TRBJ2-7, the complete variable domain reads EAGVVQSPRYKIIEKKQPVAFWCNPISGHNTLYWYLQNLGQGPELLIRYENEEAVDDSQLPKDRFSAERLKGVDSTLKIQPAELGDSAVYLCASSLRTGAKDEQYFGPGTRLTVT.

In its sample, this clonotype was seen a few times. The CDR3: CASTRGLAGGSNEQFF. CDR3 bases: TGTGCCAGCACCAGGGGACTAGCGGGGGGATCCAATGAGCAGTTCTTC. The gene calls are TRBV4-2 and TRBJ2-1; 15 bases line up with TRBD2. CDR3 length: 16 residues. The germline V gene has CDR1 LGHNA and CDR2 YNFKEQ. V trimming: 7 bases; J trimming: 6 bases; junction bases outside the gene matches: 7.

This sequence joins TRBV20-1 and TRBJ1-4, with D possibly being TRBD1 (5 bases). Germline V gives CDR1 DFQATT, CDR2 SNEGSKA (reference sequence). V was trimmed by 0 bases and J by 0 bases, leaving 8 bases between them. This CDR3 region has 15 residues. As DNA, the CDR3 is TGCAGTGCTAGAGATGACAGTGCAACTAATGAAAAACTGTTTTTT. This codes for CSARDDSATNEKLFF.

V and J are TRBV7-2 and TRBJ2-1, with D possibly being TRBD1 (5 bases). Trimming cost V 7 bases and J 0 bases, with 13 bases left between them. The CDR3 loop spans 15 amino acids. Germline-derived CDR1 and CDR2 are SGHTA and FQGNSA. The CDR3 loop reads CASILRVGSYNEQFF. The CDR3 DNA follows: TGTGCCAGCATACTCAGGGTCGGCTCCTACAATGAGCAGTTCTTC.

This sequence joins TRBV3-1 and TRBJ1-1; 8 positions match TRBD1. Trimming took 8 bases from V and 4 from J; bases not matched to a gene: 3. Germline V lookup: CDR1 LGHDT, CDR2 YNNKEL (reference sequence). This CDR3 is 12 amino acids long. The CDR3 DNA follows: TGTGCCAGCGAAACAGGGGGCACTGAAGCTTTCTTT. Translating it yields CASETGGTEAFF.

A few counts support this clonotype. CDR3 DNA: TGCGCCAGCAGCTGGGACAATTGGGAGCAGTTCTTC. It translates to CASSWDNWEQFF. This chain joins TRBV5-1 and TRBJ2-1; D is perhaps TRBD1 (6 bases). Trimming cost V 3 bases and J 10 bases, with 11 bases left between them. This CDR3 is 12 amino acids long. Germline lookup yields CDR1 SGHRS and CDR2 YFSETQ. Using reference TRBV5-1 and TRBJ2-1 for the parts outside the CDR3, the full variable domain is KAGVTQTPRYLIKTRGQQVTLSCSPISGHRSVSWYQQTPGQGLQFLFEYFSETQRNKGNFPGRFSGRQFSNSRSEMNVSTLELGDSALYLCASSWDNWEQFFGPGTRLTVL.

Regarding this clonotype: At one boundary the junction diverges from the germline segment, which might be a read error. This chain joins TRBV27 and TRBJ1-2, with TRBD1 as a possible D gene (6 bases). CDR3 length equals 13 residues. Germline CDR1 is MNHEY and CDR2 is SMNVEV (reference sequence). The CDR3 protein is CASSYRDNYGCTF. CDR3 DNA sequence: TGTGCCAGCAGTTACAGGGACAACTATGGCTGCACCTTC.

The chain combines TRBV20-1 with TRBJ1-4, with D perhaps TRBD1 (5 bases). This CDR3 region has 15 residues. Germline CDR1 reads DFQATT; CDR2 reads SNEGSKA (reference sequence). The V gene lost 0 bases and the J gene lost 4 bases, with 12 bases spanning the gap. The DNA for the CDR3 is TGCAGTGCTAGAGACCCAGGGCTCCTTAATGAAAAACTGTTTTTT. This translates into CSARDPGLLNEKLFF.